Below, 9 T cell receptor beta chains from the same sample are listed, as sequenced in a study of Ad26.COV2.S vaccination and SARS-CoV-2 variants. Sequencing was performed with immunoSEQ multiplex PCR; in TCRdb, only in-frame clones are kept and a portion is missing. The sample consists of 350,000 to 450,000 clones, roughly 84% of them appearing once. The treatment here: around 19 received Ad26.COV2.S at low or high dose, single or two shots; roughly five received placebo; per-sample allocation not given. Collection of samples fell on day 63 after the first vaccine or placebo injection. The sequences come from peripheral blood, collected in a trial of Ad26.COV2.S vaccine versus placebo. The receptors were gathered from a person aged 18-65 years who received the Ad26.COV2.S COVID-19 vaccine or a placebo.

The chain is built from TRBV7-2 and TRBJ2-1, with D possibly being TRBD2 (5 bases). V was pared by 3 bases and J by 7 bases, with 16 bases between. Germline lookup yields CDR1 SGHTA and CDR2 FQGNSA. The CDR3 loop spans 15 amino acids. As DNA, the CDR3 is TGTGCCAGCAGCTTGTTTACTAGTAGAGGAAATGAGCAGTTCTTC. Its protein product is CASSLFTSRGNEQFF.

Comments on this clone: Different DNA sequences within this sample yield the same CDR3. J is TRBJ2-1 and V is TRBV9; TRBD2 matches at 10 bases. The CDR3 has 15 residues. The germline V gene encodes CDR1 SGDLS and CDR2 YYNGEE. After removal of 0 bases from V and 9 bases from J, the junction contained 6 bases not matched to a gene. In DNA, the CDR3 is TGTGCCAGCAGCGTAGCCAGCGGGGGGGCTGGTGAGCAGTTCTTC. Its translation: CASSVASGGAGEQFF.

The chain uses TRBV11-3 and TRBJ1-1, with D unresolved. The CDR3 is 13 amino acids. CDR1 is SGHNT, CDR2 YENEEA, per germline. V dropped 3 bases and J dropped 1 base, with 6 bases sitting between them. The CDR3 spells CASSFSTNTEAFF. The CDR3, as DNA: TGTGCCAGCAGCTTTTCCACGAACACTGAAGCTTTCTTT.

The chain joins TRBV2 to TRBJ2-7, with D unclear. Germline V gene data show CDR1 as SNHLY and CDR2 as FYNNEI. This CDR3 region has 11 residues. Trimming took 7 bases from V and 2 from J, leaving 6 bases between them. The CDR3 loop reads CASTVTYEQYF. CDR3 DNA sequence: TGTGCCAGCACGGTTACCTACGAGCAGTACTTC.

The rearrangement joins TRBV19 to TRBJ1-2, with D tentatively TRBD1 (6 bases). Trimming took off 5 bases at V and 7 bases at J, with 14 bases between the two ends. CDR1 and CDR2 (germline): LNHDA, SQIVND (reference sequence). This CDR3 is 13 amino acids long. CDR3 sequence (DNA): TGTGCCAGTAGTGTGGACAGACGAACTGGCTACACCTTC. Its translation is CASSVDRRTGYTF. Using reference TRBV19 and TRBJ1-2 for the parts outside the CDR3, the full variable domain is DGGITQSPKYLFRKEGQNVTLSCEQNLNHDAMYWYRQDPGQGLRLIYYSQIVNDFQKGDIAEGYSVSREKKESFPLTVTSAQKNPTAFYLCASSVDRRTGYTFGSGTRLTVV.

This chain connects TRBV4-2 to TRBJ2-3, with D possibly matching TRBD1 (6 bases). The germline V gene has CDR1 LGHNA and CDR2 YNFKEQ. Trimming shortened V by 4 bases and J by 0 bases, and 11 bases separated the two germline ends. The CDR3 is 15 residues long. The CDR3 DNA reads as TGTGCCAGCAGCCGTGGGGGCACTAGCACAGATACGCAGTATTTT. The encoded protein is CASSRGGTSTDTQYF.

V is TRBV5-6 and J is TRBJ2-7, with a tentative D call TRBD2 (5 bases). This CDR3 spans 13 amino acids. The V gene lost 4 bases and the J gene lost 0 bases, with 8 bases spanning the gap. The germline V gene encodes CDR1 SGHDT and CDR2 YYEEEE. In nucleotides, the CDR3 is TGTGCCAGCAGCCCGGGGATCTCCTACGAGCAGTACTTC. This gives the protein CASSPGISYEQYF.

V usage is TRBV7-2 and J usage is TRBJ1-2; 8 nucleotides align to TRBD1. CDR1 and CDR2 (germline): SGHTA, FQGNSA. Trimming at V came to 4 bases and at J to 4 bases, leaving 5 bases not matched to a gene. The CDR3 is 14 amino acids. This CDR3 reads CASSSSGGGYGYTF. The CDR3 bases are TGTGCCAGCAGCTCCTCAGGGGGCGGCTATGGCTACACCTTC.

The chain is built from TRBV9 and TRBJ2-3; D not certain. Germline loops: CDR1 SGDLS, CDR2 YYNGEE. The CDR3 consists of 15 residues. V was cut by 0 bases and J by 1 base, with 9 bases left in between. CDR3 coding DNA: TGTGCCAGCAGCGTAGGCCAGCGACGCACAGATACGCAGTATTTT. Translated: CASSVGQRRTDTQYF.